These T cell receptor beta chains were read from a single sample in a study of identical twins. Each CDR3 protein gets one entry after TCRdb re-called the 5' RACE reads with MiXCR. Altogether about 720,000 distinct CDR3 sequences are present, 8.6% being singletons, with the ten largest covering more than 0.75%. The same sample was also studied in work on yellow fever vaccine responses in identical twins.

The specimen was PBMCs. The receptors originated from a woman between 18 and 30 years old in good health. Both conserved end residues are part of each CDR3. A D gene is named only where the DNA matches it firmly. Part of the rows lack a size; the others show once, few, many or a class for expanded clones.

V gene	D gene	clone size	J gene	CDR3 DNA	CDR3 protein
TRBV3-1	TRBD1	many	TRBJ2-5	TGTGCCAGCAGTTACGGGACAGGGGATCAAGAGACCCAGTACTTC	CASSYGTGDQETQYF
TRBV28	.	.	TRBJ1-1	TGTGCCAGCAGTAAGGGGGGCGGGGGGACTGAAGCTTTCTTT	CASSKGGGGTEAFF
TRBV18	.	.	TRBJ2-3	TGTGCCAGCTCATACGACCCAACTAGCACAGATACGCAGTATTTT	CASSYDPTSTDTQYF
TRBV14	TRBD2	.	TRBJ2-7	TGTGCCAGCAGCCCCCCCGGGAGGAGGGGTGGCGACGAGCAGTACTTC	CASSPPGRRGGDEQYF
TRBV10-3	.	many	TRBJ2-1	TGTGCCATCTCACGGGGGATACGGAACAATGAGCAGTTCTTC	CAISRGIRNNEQFF
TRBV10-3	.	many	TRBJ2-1	TGTGCCATCAGTGAGTCGAAGGGGCCCAATGAGCAGTTCTTC	CAISESKGPNEQFF
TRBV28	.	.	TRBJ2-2	TGTGCCAGCAGTTTGGGAGGGGACAAGACCGGGGAGCTGTTTTTT	CASSLGGDKTGELFF
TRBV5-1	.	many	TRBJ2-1	TGCGCCAGCAGCTATACCCAGGGGTATGAGGGTCACAATGAGCAGTTCTTC	CASSYTQGYEGHNEQFF
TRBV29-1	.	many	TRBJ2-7	TGCAGCGTGCTATTGGACAGTTTAAACTACGAGCAGTACTTC	CSVLLDSLNYEQYF
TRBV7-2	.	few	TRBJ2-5	TGTGCCAGCAGTAGAATTCCTGGGGAGACCCAGTACTTC	CASSRIPGETQYF
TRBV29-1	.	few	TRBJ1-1	TGCAGCGTTGCTAAGGCTTCTGGAGCTTTCTTT	CSVAKASGAFF
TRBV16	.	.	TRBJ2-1	TGTGCCAGCAGCCAATGGCGGGGTGGCCAACTTCACAATGAGCAGTTCTTC	CASSQWRGGQLHNEQFF
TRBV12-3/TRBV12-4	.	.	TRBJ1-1	TGTGCCACAACGACAGTGTCGGGGAAGAACACTGAAGCTTTCTTT	CATTTVSGKNTEAFF
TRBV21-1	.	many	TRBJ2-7	TGTGCCAGCAGCAAATCAGGTAACGAGCAGTACTTC	CASSKSGNEQYF
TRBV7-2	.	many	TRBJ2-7	TGTGCCAGCAGCTTAGTTCGCGGGGCAACCTACGAGCAGTACTTC	CASSLVRGATYEQYF
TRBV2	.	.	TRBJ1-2	TGTGCCAGCGTAGTGGGGTCGAACTATGGCTACACCTTC	CASVVGSNYGYTF
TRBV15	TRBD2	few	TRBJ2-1	TGTGCCACCAGCCAGGGACTAGCGGGGATTGTCGGATCAGGAGAGCAGTTCTTC	CATSQGLAGIVGSGEQFF
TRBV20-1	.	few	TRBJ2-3	TGCAGTGCTAGAGATCTTGGGTCGGCTAGCGTGATTGATACGCAGTATTTT	CSARDLGSASVIDTQYF
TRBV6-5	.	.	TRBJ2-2	TGTGCCAGCAGTTACGGGGGGCGTCGCGGGAGTCGTTTCGGGGAGCTGTTTTTT	CASSYGGRRGSRFGELFF
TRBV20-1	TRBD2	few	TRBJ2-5	TGCAGTGCTAGAGATTCCAAACAGTTACTAGCGGGTAGCCAAGAGACCCAGTACTTC	CSARDSKQLLAGSQETQYF
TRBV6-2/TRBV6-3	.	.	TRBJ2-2	TGTGCCAGCAGCGTAGGTTTCACCGGGGAGCTGTTTTTT	CASSVGFTGELFF